This T cell receptor (beta chain) is from a study of Tregs in tolerant kidney transplant recipients (dated by TCRdb to between 2017 and 2020). Describing the broader study: The transplants used related donors along with nonmyeloablative bone marrow transplantation, and in the human trials mixed chimerism was transient. Before combined kidney and bone marrow transplantation, this study identified donor-specific regulatory T cells using TCRbeta sequencing and then followed those same cells after transplant. General findings and caveats noted by the study authors: The most biologically relevant and donor-specific TCRbeta repertoire appeared to be identified by expanding Tregs with activated donor B cells. Because the study included only a small number of patients, the results must be confirmed in larger populations and under other immunosuppression protocols. In tolerant patients, the expansion of donor-specific Tregs was greater than global Treg expansion, suggesting that the expansion was antigen-driven rather than nonspecific. For some patients, the PCR primers changed as time went on, which meant samples from those patients could not be compared with one another at the nucleotide level. Biological reproducibility was not examined directly, but technical replication error appeared to be minimal.

On this clone itself: The clone's antigen remains unknown. Nothing much larger sits one base from this clone, and base qualities are not available.

Between the V and J ends, shortened by 7 bases and 0 bases respectively, the junction contains 12 bases. In the germline V gene, CDR1 corresponds to MGHDK and CDR2 to SYGVNS. Reading from cysteine to phenylalanine, the CDR3 counts 14 amino acids. The retained sequence is limited to the CDR3, 42 bases, with the frame set at the first base. Read against the paper, the sample's time point label means: blood sample drawn before combined kidney and bone marrow transplant. Unstimulated Tregs (CD4+CD25+CD127-), CD4+ non-Tregs (CD4+CD25-), CD4 and CD8 cells were FACS-sorted from thawed PBMCs. The patients were a few recipients of combined kidney and bone marrow transplants from the ITN036ST trial, and samples were available only from these trial subjects. Healthy control blood was processed to PBMCs by Ficoll density gradient and cryopreserved, and patient PBMCs were collected before and after transplant.

For TCRbeta CDR3 sequencing, genomic DNA from the sorted cells was extracted using the QIAGEN DNeasy Blood and Tissue Kit. High-throughput TCRbeta CDR3 sequencing, which included PCR amplification with bias correction and internal controls, was done commercially through immunoSEQ. The published analysis was carried out like this. Unique productive TCRbeta sequences were defined by CDR3 nucleotide sequence where primers matched, otherwise by CDR3 amino acid sequence with Vbeta and Jbeta genes. As a correction for sorting error, sequences shared between sorted populations at a frequency ratio of 2:1 or less were discarded, and the remaining shared sequences were assigned to the higher population. Sequences were defined as donor-reactive when expanded at least 5-fold in CFSE-low cells versus unstimulated cells and present at a frequency of at least 0.01% in CFSE-low cells. Repertoire divergence was quantified by Jensen-Shannon divergence using the top 100 TCRbeta sequences ranked by frequency. For samples with multiple sequencing runs, sorting error was corrected separately for each run before the runs were pooled. TCRdb provides this immuneACCESS table in a form limited to in-frame rearrangements. Some clones are lacking; in checked studies, under half of them reflect an unresolved V gene, and why the rest are absent is not known. Clone size and V and J calls were adopted from that table, with D and trimming inferred from the DNA. The table for this sample lists 60,000 to 95,000 clones; approximately 98% of them were counted only once. Around 0.58% of the sample goes to the ten largest clones.

This receptor was obtained from a human donor who received a combined kidney and bone marrow transplant. In this chain, TRBV25-1 is recombined with TRBJ2-5; matching of 6 bases hints at TRBD1 as the D gene. Sequencing used CD4+ T cells from blood, obtained before the transplant. CDR3 sequence: CASTPGGYQETQYF. In nucleotides, the sequence is TGTGCCAGCACCCCTGGGGGCTACCAAGAGACCCAGTACTTC.